This T cell receptor beta chain was obtained from a study of follicular helper T cells after annual influenza vaccination. Time point denoted: 2015-2016 season, pre-vaccination. Donors with HIV/AIDS, active malignancy, immunomodulators or active illness were excluded. Non-naive CD4+CXCR5+PD-1+ cTfh were sorted into ICOS+CD38+ and ICOS-CD38- fractions. TCRdb keeps only in-frame clones here, not all; method: immunoSEQ multiplex PCR. Here the sample spans approximately 9,000 clones, around 90% being singletons. The CDR3 covers 12 residues. Germline V gene data show CDR1 as SGHTA and CDR2 as FQGNSA. Trimming removed 5 bases at V and 6 bases at J, with 8 bases between. This clone was observed a handful of times. As yet, its antigen is unknown. Regarding the study as a whole: ICOS+CD38+ cTfh clonality change tracked circulating plasmablast frequency change.

The sequence was obtained from an adult who received the influenza vaccine. This chain connects TRBV7-2 to TRBJ1-5, with D unresolved. The sample in question was CXCR5+ CD38- circulating T follicular helper cells from blood, obtained on the day of influenza vaccination. Subset here: circulating Tfh, non-naive CD4+CXCR5+PD-1+ (ICOS+CD38+ or ICOS-CD38-). The CDR3 is CASSRPGQPQHF. CDR3 nucleotides: TGTGCCAGCAGCCGACCGGGTCAGCCCCAGCATTTT.